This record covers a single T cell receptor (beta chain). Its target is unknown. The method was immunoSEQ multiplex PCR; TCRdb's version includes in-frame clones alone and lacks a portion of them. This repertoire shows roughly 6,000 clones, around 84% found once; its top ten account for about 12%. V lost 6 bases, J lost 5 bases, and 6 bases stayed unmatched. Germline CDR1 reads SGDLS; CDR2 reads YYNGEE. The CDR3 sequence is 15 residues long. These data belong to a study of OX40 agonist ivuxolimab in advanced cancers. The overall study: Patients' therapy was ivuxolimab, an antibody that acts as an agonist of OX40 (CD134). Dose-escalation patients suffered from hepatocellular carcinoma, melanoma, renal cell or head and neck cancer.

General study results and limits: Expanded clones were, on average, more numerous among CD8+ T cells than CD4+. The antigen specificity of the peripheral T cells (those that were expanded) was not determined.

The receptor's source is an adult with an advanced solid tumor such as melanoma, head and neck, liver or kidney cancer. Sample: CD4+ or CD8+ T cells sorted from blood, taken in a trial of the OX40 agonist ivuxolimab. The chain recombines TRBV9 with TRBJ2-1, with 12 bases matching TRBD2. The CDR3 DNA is TGTGCCAGCAATGGCGGGACTAGCGGGCACAATGAGCAGTTCTTC. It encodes CASNGGTSGHNEQFF. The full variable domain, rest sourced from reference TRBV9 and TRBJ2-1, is DSGVTQTPKHLITATGQRVTLRCSPRSGDLSVYWYQQSLDQGLQFLIQYYNGEERAKGNILERFSAQQFPDLHSELNLSSLELGDSALYFCASNGGTSGHNEQFFGPGTRLTVL.